This T cell receptor (beta chain) derives from a study of blood T cell repertoires in COVID-19. Background on the study: The United States, Italy and Spain were the sources of the acute and convalescent COVID-19 samples.

Assay: immunoSEQ multiplex PCR; the TCRdb copy retains only in-frame clones and omits some. The table lists 240,000 or so clones, about 90% of them singletons. V was cut by 0 bases and J by 4 bases, with 10 bases left in between. Germline lookup yields CDR1 GTSNPN and CDR2 SVGIG (reference sequence). The CDR3 spans 14 residues. Only one count was recorded for this clone. The specimen was peripheral blood. The chain has TRBV30 and TRBJ1-5; D is perhaps TRBD1 (6 bases). This clonotype originated in a man between 60 and 75 years old with acute or convalescent COVID-19. CDR3 amino acids: CAWSVRRGNQPQHF. In nucleotides, the CDR3 is TGTGCCTGGAGTGTTCGAAGGGGGAATCAGCCCCAGCATTTT.